These 21 T cell receptor beta chains were all obtained from the same sample, sequenced in a study of identical twins. TCRdb called the 5' RACE reads again in MiXCR, with one record for every CDR3 protein. The sample has about 470,000 distinct CDR3 sequences, 20% to 25% seen once. The sample was also linked to a second study, of T cells expressing NK-cell markers.

The sample was CD4+ T cells sorted from blood. These TCRs come from a woman between 18 and 29 years old in good health.

V is TRBV5-1 and J is TRBJ2-2, with 13 bases identical to TRBD2. Germline V gene data show CDR1 as SGHRS and CDR2 as YFSETQ. V dropped 3 bases and J dropped 5; count of bases not matched to a gene: 13. This CDR3 is built from 19 residues. The CDR3 is CASSSRTSGGAPLTGELFF. CDR3 nucleotide sequence: TGCGCCAGCAGCTCCCGGACTAGCGGGGGAGCTCCTCTAACCGGGGAGCTGTTTTTT.

This clonotype was detected a few times. The chain joins TRBV7-6 to TRBJ1-1; 8 nucleotides match TRBD1. Germline V gene sequence: CDR1 SGHVS, CDR2 FNYEAQ. The junction had 6 bases not matched to a gene; V was cut back by 5 bases and J by 4 bases. The CDR3 length is 14 residues. The CDR3 region is CASSPTGVFTEAFF. The CDR3 bases are TGTGCCAGCAGCCCGACAGGGGTTTTCACTGAAGCTTTCTTT.

V gene TRBV9 combines with J gene TRBJ1-4; a possible D gene is TRBD1 (5 bases). CDR3 length equals 16 residues. Germline V gives CDR1 SGDLS, CDR2 YYNGEE. Between the trimmed V and J ends, which lost 0 bases and 10 bases, there was a span of 19 bases. The CDR3 is CASSVDSRGTGGKLFF. Written as DNA, the CDR3 is TGTGCCAGCAGCGTAGATAGCCGGGGGACCGGTGGAAAACTGTTTTTT.

This clonotype was detected a few times. V and J are TRBV25-1 and TRBJ1-1, with D uncertain. The V end was cut by 4 bases, the J end by 6 bases, with 18 bases between. The CDR3 runs to 15 residues. The germline V gene has CDR1 MGHDK and CDR2 SYGVNS. CDR3 bases: TGTGCCAGCAGTGCATACCACCCTGAGGGCGCTGAAGCTTTCTTT. Translating gives CASSAYHPEGAEAFF.

This clonotype was seen more than once but under ten times. The CDR3 sequence is CASSPSQGNQPQHF. CDR3 nucleotides: TGTGCCAGCTCACCCTCGCAAGGCAATCAGCCCCAGCATTTT. The chain has TRBV18 and TRBJ1-5; no definite D call. CDR3 length: 14 residues. Between the trimmed V and J ends, which lost 3 bases and 2 bases, there was a span of 8 bases. The germline V gene has CDR1 KGHSH and CDR2 LQKENI.

This clonotype showed up just a few times. V usage is TRBV7-3 and J usage is TRBJ2-2; either TRBD1 or TRBD2 may fit D (6 bases each). Between the trimmed V and J ends, which lost 1 base and 5 bases, there was a span of 14 bases. There are 16 residues in the CDR3. Germline loops: CDR1 SGHTA, CDR2 FQGTGA. CDR3 region: CASSLNPGAVTGELFF. The CDR3 DNA reads TGTGCCAGCAGCTTAAATCCGGGGGCCGTGACCGGGGAGCTGTTTTTT.

The chain is built from TRBV5-1 and TRBJ1-2; no reliable D call. The CDR3 length is 14 residues. In germline, CDR1 is SGHRS, CDR2 YFSETQ. The V and J ends lost 4 bases and 5 bases respectively, with 15 bases between them. The CDR3 sequence: CASSVARTDYGYTF. CDR3 bases: TGCGCCAGCAGCGTGGCGCGCACAGATTATGGCTACACCTTC.

The chain employs TRBV24-1 and TRBJ2-1; D uncertain. CDR3 length: 12 residues. Germline CDR1 reads KGHDR; CDR2 reads SFDVKD. V shed 6 bases and J shed 10 bases, with 12 bases lying between them. CDR3 protein: CATSRSFGEQFF. The CDR3 DNA is TGTGCCACCAGTCGTTCGTTCGGGGAGCAGTTCTTC.

The chain has TRBV5-1 and TRBJ1-6; the D gene is possibly TRBD1 (6 bases). This CDR3 has 16 residues. Germline V gene lookup returns CDR1 SGHRS and CDR2 YFSETQ. Trimming stripped 3 bases from V and 9 bases from J, with 19 bases between. CDR3 amino acids: CASSYQADSSGSPLHF. The CDR3 region has the DNA TGCGCCAGCAGCTATCAAGCGGACAGTTCGGGTTCACCCCTCCACTTT.

The chain recombines TRBV11-2 with TRBJ2-2, with D perhaps matching TRBD2 (5 bases). Per the germline V gene, CDR1 is SGHAT and CDR2 is FQNNGV. V was clipped by 0 bases and J by 0 bases, with 11 bases between them. The CDR3 is 17 residues long. The CDR3 reads CASSLEAGRTNTGELFF. The CDR3 DNA sequence: TGTGCCAGCAGCTTAGAGGCGGGCCGCACGAACACCGGGGAGCTGTTTTTT.

The V call is TRBV6-1, the J call TRBJ1-4; 7 nucleotides agree with TRBD1. Germline assignment: CDR1 MNHNS and CDR2 SASEGT. V was clipped by 6 bases and J by 6 bases; unmatched bases: 7. This CDR3 has 14 residues. CDR3 nucleotides: TGTGCCAGCAGGCCGGGACAGAGGGATGAAAAACTGTTTTTT. This translates into CASRPGQRDEKLFF.

This clonotype has only a few counts. V is TRBV5-6 and J is TRBJ2-7, with D perhaps matching TRBD2 (6 bases). Deletions cut 4 bases from V and 8 bases from J, with 19 bases between. This CDR3 is built from 14 residues. Per the germline V gene, CDR1 is SGHDT and CDR2 is YYEEEE. CDR3 in DNA: TGTGCCAGCAGCCCCACCTGGGAGGTACGTCAGCAGTACTTC. Its translation is CASSPTWEVRQQYF.

The CDR3 loop reads CASSQVPSSLAKNIQYF. CDR3 in DNA: TGCGCCAGCAGCCAAGTCCCGAGCAGTCTAGCCAAAAACATTCAGTACTTC. The chain employs TRBV4-3 and TRBJ2-4, with unresolved D. Germline CDR1 LGHNA, CDR2 YSLEER. V lost 1 base, J lost 0 bases, and 13 bases lay in between. This CDR3 is built from 17 residues.

The rearrangement links TRBV2 to TRBJ2-7, with D tentatively TRBD2 (6 bases). The CDR3 spans 13 residues. Deletions cut 8 bases from V and 2 bases from J, with 13 bases between. Germline lookup yields CDR1 SNHLY and CDR2 FYNNEI. The CDR3 DNA is TGTGCCAGCGATCGGCGGGAAGCCTACGAGCAGTACTTC. Translated: CASDRREAYEQYF.

The rearrangement joins TRBV20-1 to TRBJ2-1; no clear D gene. CDR3 size: 12 residues. In germline, CDR1 is DFQATT, CDR2 SNEGSKA (reference sequence). Trimming took off 6 bases at V and 8 bases at J, with 14 bases between the two ends. CDR3 sequence (DNA): TGCAGTGCGACCACTTCCGGCCATGAGCAGTTCTTC. Translation gives CSATTSGHEQFF.

This clonotype was seen only a few times. The V call is TRBV10-3, the J call TRBJ2-2; D unresolved. Germline-derived CDR1 and CDR2 are ENHRY and SYGVKD. The CDR3 spans 14 residues. Trimming took 4 bases from V and 3 from J, leaving 9 bases between them. Here the CDR3 DNA reads TGTGCCATCAGTGGGGGTGCGCACACCGGGGAGCTGTTTTTT. Residues: CAISGGAHTGELFF.

The chain joins TRBV5-1 to TRBJ2-3; D is possibly TRBD2 (7 bases). The length of the CDR3 is 15 residues. Germline V lookup: CDR1 SGHRS, CDR2 YFSETQ. V shed 1 base and J shed 7 bases, with 16 bases lying between them. The CDR3, as DNA: TGCGCCAGCAGCTTGCATGAGGGGGGGCCTTATACGCAGTATTTT. This sequence encodes CASSLHEGGPYTQYF.

This clonotype was detected many times. CDR3 region: CASTLAGGRNEQFF. DNA of the CDR3: TGTGCCAGCACACTAGCGGGGGGTCGTAATGAGCAGTTCTTC. The gene calls are TRBV12-3 or TRBV12-4 and TRBJ2-1, with 12 bases aligning to TRBD2. With V trimmed by 7 bases and J by 7 bases, 5 bases remained unmatched. The CDR3 sequence is 14 residues long.

This clonotype was recorded a few times. The gene calls are TRBV29-1 and TRBJ2-5; 7 bases map to TRBD2. Germline V gene data show CDR1 as SQVTM and CDR2 as ANQGSEA. The CDR3 covers 12 residues. V lost 5 bases, J lost 3 bases, and 3 bases stayed unmatched. CDR3 DNA: TGCAGCGTTTCTGCGGGGGAAGAGACCCAGTACTTC. It encodes CSVSAGEETQYF.

The table lists this clonotype with a few counts. The chain combines TRBV29-1 with TRBJ2-3; D possibly corresponds to TRBD1 (5 bases). Germline CDR1 is SQVTM and CDR2 is ANQGSEA. V was cut by 5 bases and J by 6 bases, with 12 bases left in between. This CDR3 region has 12 residues. CDR3 loop: CSVTAGPDTQYF. The CDR3, as DNA: TGCAGCGTTACGGCAGGGCCGGATACGCAGTATTTT.

This sequence joins TRBV4-1 and TRBJ2-1; 7 nucleotides align to TRBD2. Germline loops: CDR1 MGHRA, CDR2 YSYEKL. Germline trimming cut 0 bases from V and 5 bases from J; bases unmatched to any gene: 10. The CDR3 spans 17 residues. As DNA, the CDR3 is TGCGCCAGCAGCCAAGATCTTAGGAGGGAGGGCCACAATGAGCAGTTCTTC. This encodes CASSQDLRREGHNEQFF.